This T cell receptor beta chain stems from a study of regulatory T cells in long-lasting Graves disease (dated by TCRdb to about 2021). Describing the broader study: To count as having persistent Graves' disease, a patient had to have received antithyroid drug treatment for over 5 years with TSH receptor autoantibodies remaining persistently positive. Peripheral blood TCR sequencing and RNA sequencing compared persistent Graves' disease patients with newly diagnosed Graves' disease patients. The study was conducted in China and was registered as a clinical trial. A total of about 33 samples underwent TCR sequencing, from 13 patients with persistent Graves' disease and 20 patients with newly diagnosed Graves' disease. On average, persistent Graves' disease patients in the clinical cohort had been on antithyroid drugs for approximately ten years. Broad study findings and their caveats: Lower TCR Shannon entropy and fewer highly expanded clones were observed in persistent Graves' disease patients than in newly diagnosed patients, which suggested clonal expansion. Only peripheral blood was studied, because thyroid tissue, the primary lesion, was inaccessible. A larger number of public clonotypes was shared among persistent patients (around 2,500) than among newly diagnosed patients (approximately 1,000). Sequencing and analysis were limited to the TCR beta chain. The authors noted that the small sample size was a limitation that may lower accuracy. Persistent disease showed preferential use of TRBV28, TRBJ1-2 and TRBJ2-5, whereas newly diagnosed disease favored TRBV20-1 and TRBJ2-1.

The receptor library was made with multiplex PCR. Sequencing relied on an Illumina HiSeq 4000. CDR3 regions were amplified by Arm-PCR with iRepertoire HTBI primers to construct TCR beta libraries. PCR products were gel purified before sequencing. The original methods were these. Gene usage analysis of CDR3 amino acid clonotypes relied on the approximately 62 TRBV and 14 TRBJ segments identified across samples. COPE and FqMerger were used to merge filtered high-quality paired reads into contigs. Contigs were aligned with BLAST to IMGT TRBV, TRBD and TRBJ reference genes, and CDR3 was defined per IMGT. Clonotypes above 0.1% frequency were classified as highly expanded clones. Shannon entropy served as the measure of repertoire diversity, while the Gini coefficient captured V-J evenness. A clonotype was considered public if more than one individual shared it. TCRdb took the public reads, trimmed them with fastp at Q25, ran MiXCR for clone calling and kept in-frame beta chains. CDR3 protein duplicates are merged, each entry listing the most common genes and DNA. TCRdb, rather than the study authors, made the V and J calls. Across this sample there are approximately 690,000 distinct CDR3 sequences, with around 30% seen only once. The ten largest clones add up to about two fifths of the sample.

CDR1 and CDR2, looked up from the germline V gene (reference sequence), are DFQATT and SNEGSKA. The junction carries 13 bases between V and J, which are trimmed by 6 bases and 4 bases respectively. Taken from cysteine to phenylalanine, the CDR3 has 12 residues. The CDR3 DNA has 36 bases and is translated from base 1. In regard to this clonotype: This clone's antigen is unknown. No quality values exist for individual bases; no much larger clone is one base distant.

Explained via the paper, the time point label denotes: persistent/refractory GD, antithyroid drugs over 5 years with positive TRAb. For both TCR sequencing and RNA sequencing, RNA was extracted from PBMCs in TRIzol. Graves' disease was diagnosed according to American Thyroid Association guidelines. The patients came from an endocrinology department in Xi'an, China. From each patient, 7.5 to 10 milliliters of peripheral blood was collected into an EDTA anticoagulant tube. PBMCs were isolated by Ficoll Paque Plus density gradient separation without further T cell sorting. An Agilent 2100 Bioanalyzer and agarose gel were used to assess RNA quality, and a NanoDrop 2000 was used to measure RNA concentration.

The receptor comes from a female donor with Graves disease. Material: peripheral blood mononuclear cells (PBMCs), obtained when the disease was refractory, from a patient treated with antithyroid drugs. This sequence uses TRBV20-1 and TRBJ2-7; the D segment is perhaps TRBD1 or TRBD2, each sharing 5 matched bases. The CDR3 region reads CSAKGWGYEQYF. The DNA sequence is TGCAGTGCGAAGGGTTGGGGGTACGAGCAGTACTTC.